This T cell receptor beta chain was captured in a study of blood T cell repertoires in COVID-19. Study background: Material from acute and convalescent COVID-19 was sourced from the United States, Italy and Spain.

The assay was immunoSEQ multiplex PCR, and TCRdb's table has in-frame clones only and misses some. The sample records 150,000 to 200,000 clones, approximately 90% being singletons. The CDR3 runs to 13 residues. The germline V and J ends were trimmed by 4 bases and 14 bases, with 18 bases remaining between them. Germline CDR1 MNHEY, CDR2 SVGEGT. This TCR was sampled from a man in his forties or fifties with acute or convalescent COVID-19. J is TRBJ1-5 and V is TRBV6-2 or TRBV6-3; D is ambiguous. Input material: peripheral blood. As DNA, the CDR3 is TGTGCCAGCAGTTGGGATCCGGGGTCAAGGAAGCATTTT. This encodes CASSWDPGSRKHF.